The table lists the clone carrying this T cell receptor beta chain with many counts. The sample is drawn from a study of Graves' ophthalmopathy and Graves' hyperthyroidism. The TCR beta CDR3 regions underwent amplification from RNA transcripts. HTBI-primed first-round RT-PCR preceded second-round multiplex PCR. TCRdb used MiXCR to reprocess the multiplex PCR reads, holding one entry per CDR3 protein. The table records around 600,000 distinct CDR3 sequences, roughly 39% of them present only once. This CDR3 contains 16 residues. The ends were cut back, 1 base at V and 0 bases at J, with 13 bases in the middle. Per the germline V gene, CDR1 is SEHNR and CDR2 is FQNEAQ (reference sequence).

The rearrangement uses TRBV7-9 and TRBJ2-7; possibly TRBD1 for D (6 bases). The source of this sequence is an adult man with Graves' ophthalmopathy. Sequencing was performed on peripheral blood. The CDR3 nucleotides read TGTGCCAGCAGCTTAGTACTTGGACAGACCTCCTACGAGCAGTACTTC. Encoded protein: CASSLVLGQTSYEQYF.